This entry lists 26 T cell receptor beta chains sequenced from one sample in a study of T cell repertoires in cytomegalovirus infection. Their specific antigens are unknown. TCRdb reprocessed the reads via MiXCR and lists one record per CDR3 protein. The table has roughly 500,000 distinct CDR3 sequences, 33% seen once. Sequences were derived from cultured PBMCs, sampled from culture after CMV antigen stimulation. The source of these receptors is a human donor in good health (CMV status not recorded). Some clones in this sample may be carry-over from other donors' samples.

The rearrangement uses TRBV20-1 and TRBJ2-3, with D unresolved. This CDR3 is 15 amino acids long. Germline V gives CDR1 DFQATT, CDR2 SNEGSKA (reference sequence). The V gene lost 0 bases and the J gene lost 2 bases, with 12 bases spanning the gap. CDR3 nucleotides: TGCAGTGCTAGAGATCTCAGTTTGTACACAGATACGCAGTATTTT. The encoded protein is CSARDLSLYTDTQYF.

This clonotype was seen once. The V call is TRBV7-4, the J call TRBJ2-6; TRBD1 is a possible D gene (6 bases). Per the germline V gene, CDR1 is SGHVT and CDR2 is SQSDAQ. Trimming took off 5 bases at V and 0 bases at J, with 17 bases between the two ends. CDR3 length: 18 residues. CDR3: CASSTGQLRPSGANVLTF. The CDR3 bases are TGTGCCAGCAGCACTGGACAGCTACGACCCTCTGGGGCCAACGTCCTGACTTTC.

This chain joins TRBV5-1 and TRBJ2-1, with TRBD2 identical over 8 bases. Germline CDR1 reads SGHRS; CDR2 reads YFSETQ. The CDR3 spans 14 residues. V was clipped by 4 bases and J by 9 bases; unmatched bases: 9. The CDR3 nucleotides read TGCGCCAGCAGCCCAGGACTAGCCTCGACTGAGCAGTTCTTC. Translated: CASSPGLASTEQFF.

The V call is TRBV6-4, the J call TRBJ2-3; 8 bases agree with TRBD2. There are 16 residues in the CDR3. V lost 2 bases, J lost 4 bases, and 8 bases stayed unmatched. Per the germline V gene, CDR1 is MRHNA and CDR2 is SNTAGT. CDR3 bases: TGTGCCAGCAGTGACCGACCGACAGCGGGGGCAGATACGCAGTATTTT. Its protein product is CASSDRPTAGADTQYF.

The table lists this clonotype with a few counts. The chain links TRBV19 to TRBJ2-3; possibly TRBD1 for D (6 bases). Germline CDR1 and CDR2: LNHDA and SQIVND (reference sequence). The CDR3 is 15 residues long. The V and J ends lost 4 bases and 3 bases respectively, with 14 bases between them. Here the CDR3 reads CASSRVERGTDTQYF. CDR3 nucleotide sequence: TGTGCCAGTAGTAGGGTAGAAAGGGGGACAGATACGCAGTATTTT.

In its sample, this clonotype was seen a few times. V usage is TRBV28 and J usage is TRBJ1-1, with 8 bases fitting TRBD1. There are 15 residues in the CDR3. The germline CDR1 and CDR2 sequences are MDHEN and SYDVKM. The V segment lost 6 bases and the J segment 1 base; nucleotides outside the gene matches: 7. CDR3 protein: CASSAGQGANTEAFF. The CDR3 DNA reads as TGTGCCAGCAGCGCAGGACAGGGAGCGAACACTGAAGCTTTCTTT. The entire variable domain, with the rest obtained from reference TRBV28 and TRBJ1-1, is as follows: DVKVTQSSRYLVKRTGEKVFLECVQDMDHENMFWYRQDPGLGLRLIYFSYDVKMKEKGDIPEGYSVSREKKERFSLILESASTNQTSMYLCASSAGQGANTEAFFGQGTRLTVV.

The CDR3 DNA reads as TGTGCCAGCAGTCGGACGGTGGGGGATGGCTACACCTTC. The encoded protein is CASSRTVGDGYTF. The chain employs TRBV6-5 and TRBJ1-2; possibly TRBD1 for D (5 bases). The CDR3 has 13 amino acids. Trimming removed 5 bases at V and 6 bases at J, with 13 bases between. CDR1 is MNHEY, CDR2 SVGAGI, per germline.

The genes are TRBV5-5 and TRBJ2-1, with D tentatively TRBD1 (6 bases). This CDR3 contains 16 residues. Trimming shortened V by 4 bases and J by 7 bases, and 21 bases separated the two germline ends. CDR1 and CDR2 (germline): SGHKS, YYEKEE (reference sequence). The CDR3 DNA sequence: TGTGCCAGCAGCCTGACTTCCTGGGACACCCGGAATGAGCAGTTCTTC. It specifies CASSLTSWDTRNEQFF.

This clonotype has only a few counts. This chain joins TRBV7-2 and TRBJ2-2, with D maybe TRBD2 (6 bases). The germline gives CDR1 SGHTA, CDR2 FQGNSA. Trimming pared 1 base from V and 7 bases from J, leaving 19 bases between. The CDR3 has 17 residues. The CDR3 is CASSLETGRKKVGELFF. The CDR3 region has the DNA TGTGCCAGCAGCTTAGAAACCGGGAGAAAAAAGGTCGGGGAGCTGTTTTTT.

The CDR3 DNA reads TGCAGTGCTAGCCGGGGACAGCAAGAGACCCAGTACTTC. Protein: CSASRGQQETQYF. The chain uses TRBV20-1 and TRBJ2-5; the match to TRBD1 covers 7 bases. Per the germline V gene, CDR1 is DFQATT and CDR2 is SNEGSKA (reference sequence). CDR3 length: 13 residues. V shed 3 bases, J shed 2 bases, and the junction held 3 bases outside the gene matches.

As for this clonotype: The junction shows a germline mismatch at one end, possibly a read error. The CDR3 sequence is CASRTAGSLYGYTF. The CDR3 region has the DNA TGTGCCAGCAGGACAGCTGGTAGCCTGTATGGCTACACCTTC. This chain connects TRBV4-1 to TRBJ1-2, with D maybe TRBD1 (6 bases). CDR3 length equals 14 residues. Germline V lookup: CDR1 MGHRA, CDR2 YSYEKL.

The rearrangement links TRBV7-2 to TRBJ2-5, with 10 bases aligning to TRBD2. CDR3 size: 15 residues. V was pared by 5 bases and J by 5 bases, with 8 bases of the junction left unmatched. CDR1 is SGHTA, CDR2 FQGNSA, per germline. In nucleotides, the CDR3 is TGTGCCAGCAGCGGGGAAGCGGGAGGGGCCGAGACCCAGTACTTC. Amino acids: CASSGEAGGAETQYF.

In this sample, this clonotype turned up many times. The CDR3 region has the DNA TGTGCCAGCAGCTTAGCTCTCCTTGCTAGCCGCACAGATACGCAGTATTTT. It is translated as CASSLALLASRTDTQYF. The V and J genes are TRBV7-8 and TRBJ2-3; TRBD2 might be the D (5 bases). V was pared by 0 bases and J by 1 base, with 14 bases between. The CDR3 is 17 residues long. Per germline, CDR1 SGHVS and CDR2 FQNEAQ.

The V call is TRBV5-1, the J call TRBJ2-3; D is perhaps TRBD1 (6 bases). Germline values: CDR1 SGHRS, CDR2 YFSETQ. The CDR3 spans 14 residues. Trimming took off 4 bases at V and 4 bases at J, with 13 bases between the two ends. CDR3 residues: CASSMRQVSDTQYF. The CDR3 bases are TGCGCCAGCAGCATGAGACAGGTATCAGATACGCAGTATTTT.

The rearrangement uses TRBV29-1 and TRBJ2-2; 13 nucleotides agree with TRBD2. The CDR3 has 16 residues. Germline V gene lookup returns CDR1 SQVTM and CDR2 ANQGSEA. Losses at the gene ends were 7 bases for V and 6 bases for J; bases not matched to a gene: 11. This CDR3 is CSASPRLAGGPGELFF. In nucleotides, the CDR3 is TGCAGCGCGTCACCAAGACTAGCGGGAGGTCCCGGGGAGCTGTTTTTT.

This clonotype was detected ten times or more. The chain has TRBV7-2 and TRBJ2-5; D uncertain. Germline V gene data show CDR1 as SGHTA and CDR2 as FQGNSA. The CDR3 has 14 amino acids. The V end was cut by 2 bases, the J end by 4 bases, with 11 bases between. CDR3 residues: CASSLRVGRETQYF. The CDR3 nucleotides read TGTGCCAGCAGCTTAAGGGTGGGTCGAGAGACCCAGTACTTC.

This chain links TRBV7-3 with TRBJ1-1; D is unclear. Trimming removed 5 bases from V and 4 bases from J, with 11 bases in between. Per the germline V gene, CDR1 is SGHTA and CDR2 is FQGTGA. The CDR3 is 13 amino acids. The CDR3 nucleotides read TGTGCCAGCAGCGAGAGAGTTGGCACTGAAGCTTTCTTT. As protein: CASSERVGTEAFF.

The CDR3 spells CASSPQFPRVDTQYF. CDR3 nucleotide sequence: TGTGCCAGCTCACCACAGTTCCCCCGGGTAGATACGCAGTATTTT. The rearrangement joins TRBV18 to TRBJ2-3; no reliable D call. Germline V CDR1 and CDR2: KGHSH, LQKENI. The CDR3 has 15 residues. The V end lost 1 base, the J end lost 5 bases, and 13 bases lay between the germline ends. Using reference TRBV18 and TRBJ2-3 for the parts outside the CDR3, the full variable domain is NAGVMQNPRHLVRRRGQEARLRCSPMKGHSHVYWYRQLPEEGLKFMVYLQKENIIDESGMPKERFSAEFPKEGPSILRIQQVVRGDSAAYFCASSPQFPRVDTQYFGPGTRLTVL.

This clonotype came up a few times. CDR3 loop: CASSRPPWAAGNEQFF. CDR3 in DNA: TGTGCCAGCAGCCGACCACCCTGGGCGGCAGGCAATGAGCAGTTCTTC. The gene calls are TRBV11-3 and TRBJ2-1; D gene uncertain. CDR1 and CDR2 (germline): SGHNT, YENEEA. Trimming removed 5 bases from V and 6 bases from J, with 20 bases in between. The CDR3 runs 16 residues.

This rearrangement joins TRBV5-4 to TRBJ2-6, with TRBD1 identical over 9 bases. The CDR3 spans 18 residues. V gave up 0 bases and J gave up 0 bases; unmatched junction bases: 4. CDR1 and CDR2 from the germline V gene are SGHNT and YYREEE (reference sequence). The DNA of the CDR3 is TGTGCCAGCAGCTTGGTTACAGGGGGCTTCTCTGGGGCCAACGTCCTGACTTTC. Protein sequence: CASSLVTGGFSGANVLTF.

This clonotype was seen more than once but under ten times. A much larger clone differs from this one at a single base, so this may be a read error. This chain connects TRBV7-9 to TRBJ1-3; a weak D match, TRBD1 (5 bases). Trimming removed 5 bases from V and 0 bases from J, with 8 bases in between. CDR1 is SEHNR and CDR2 is FQNEAQ in the germline V gene (reference sequence). This CDR3 contains 14 residues. CDR3 bases: TGTGCCAGCAGCGGGACGGACTCTGGAAACACCATATATTTT. Its translation is CASSGTDSGNTIYF.

Many counts were recorded for this clonotype. This chain connects TRBV6-1 to TRBJ2-5; D gene uncertain. V gave up 6 bases and J gave up 5 bases, with 10 bases separating them. Per the germline V gene, CDR1 is MNHNS and CDR2 is SASEGT. This CDR3 contains 12 residues. DNA of the CDR3: TGTGCCAGCAGATCAGTGGGCGAGACCCAGTACTTC. Protein: CASRSVGETQYF.

This clonotype was seen more than once but under ten times. The V and J genes are TRBV4-1 and TRBJ2-7; TRBD1 matches 11 bases. The CDR3 consists of 18 residues. Germline V gene lookup returns CDR1 MGHRA and CDR2 YSYEKL. V lost 0 bases to trimming and J lost 5 bases; unmatched junction nucleotides: 12. The CDR3 bases are TGCGCCAGCAGCCAAGACGTGGCGCGGACAGGGGGCTTCAACGAGCAGTACTTC. This codes for CASSQDVARTGGFNEQYF.

This clonotype appeared a few times. V is TRBV12-3 or TRBV12-4 and J is TRBJ1-5; TRBD1 is a possible D gene (5 bases). The CDR3 runs 19 residues. V was clipped by 7 bases and J by 3 bases, with 28 bases between them. Here the CDR3 DNA reads TGTGCCAGCACCTCCGCGATTCGGGACCGAATTAAACACAATCAGCCCCAGCATTTT. It codes for CASTSAIRDRIKHNQPQHF.

V usage is TRBV2 and J usage is TRBJ2-1, with 7 positions matching TRBD1. The CDR3 extends over 13 amino acids. Germline V CDR1 and CDR2: SNHLY, FYNNEI. Trimming at V came to 3 bases and at J to 6 bases, leaving 2 bases not matched to a gene. Here the CDR3 DNA reads TGTGCCAGCAGTGACCGACAGGGCAATGAGCAGTTCTTC. Protein: CASSDRQGNEQFF.

The rearrangement uses TRBV27 and TRBJ2-2; D unclear. The CDR3 spans 12 residues. Per germline, CDR1 MNHEY and CDR2 SMNVEV (reference sequence). V lost 5 bases and J lost 7, with 8 bases in between. The CDR3, as DNA: TGTGCCAGCAGTAGGCCTGTCGGGGAGCTGTTTTTT. Translated, it gives CASSRPVGELFF.